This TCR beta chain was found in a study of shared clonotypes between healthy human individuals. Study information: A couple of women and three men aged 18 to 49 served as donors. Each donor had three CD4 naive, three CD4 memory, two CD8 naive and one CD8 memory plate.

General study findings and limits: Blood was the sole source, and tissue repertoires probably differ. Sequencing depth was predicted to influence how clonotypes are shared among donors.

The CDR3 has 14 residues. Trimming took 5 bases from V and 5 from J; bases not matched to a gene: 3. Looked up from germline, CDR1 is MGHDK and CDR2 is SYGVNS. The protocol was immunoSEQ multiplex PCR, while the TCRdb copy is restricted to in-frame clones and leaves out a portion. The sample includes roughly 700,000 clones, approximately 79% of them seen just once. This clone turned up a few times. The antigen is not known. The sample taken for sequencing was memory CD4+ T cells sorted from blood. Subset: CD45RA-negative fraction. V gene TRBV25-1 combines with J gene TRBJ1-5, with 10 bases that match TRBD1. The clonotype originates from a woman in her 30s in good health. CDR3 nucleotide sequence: TGTGCCAGCAGTCGCGGGACAGGGGATCAGCCCCAGCATTTT. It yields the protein CASSRGTGDQPQHF.